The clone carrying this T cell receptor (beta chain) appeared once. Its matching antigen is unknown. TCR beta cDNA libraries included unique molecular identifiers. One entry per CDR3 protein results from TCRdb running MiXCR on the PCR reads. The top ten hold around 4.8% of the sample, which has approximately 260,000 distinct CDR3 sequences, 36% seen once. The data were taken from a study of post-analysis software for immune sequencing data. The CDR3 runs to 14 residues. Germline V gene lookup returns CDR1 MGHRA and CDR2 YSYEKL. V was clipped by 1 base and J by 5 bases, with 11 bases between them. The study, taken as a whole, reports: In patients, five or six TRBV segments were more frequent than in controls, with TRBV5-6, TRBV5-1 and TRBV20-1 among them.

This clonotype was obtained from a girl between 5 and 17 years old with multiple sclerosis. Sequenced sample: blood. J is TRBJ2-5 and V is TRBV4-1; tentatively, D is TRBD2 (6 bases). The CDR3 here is CASSQVAGRETQYF. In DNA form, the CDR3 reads TGCGCCAGCAGCCAAGTTGCAGGGAGGGAGACCCAGTACTTC.